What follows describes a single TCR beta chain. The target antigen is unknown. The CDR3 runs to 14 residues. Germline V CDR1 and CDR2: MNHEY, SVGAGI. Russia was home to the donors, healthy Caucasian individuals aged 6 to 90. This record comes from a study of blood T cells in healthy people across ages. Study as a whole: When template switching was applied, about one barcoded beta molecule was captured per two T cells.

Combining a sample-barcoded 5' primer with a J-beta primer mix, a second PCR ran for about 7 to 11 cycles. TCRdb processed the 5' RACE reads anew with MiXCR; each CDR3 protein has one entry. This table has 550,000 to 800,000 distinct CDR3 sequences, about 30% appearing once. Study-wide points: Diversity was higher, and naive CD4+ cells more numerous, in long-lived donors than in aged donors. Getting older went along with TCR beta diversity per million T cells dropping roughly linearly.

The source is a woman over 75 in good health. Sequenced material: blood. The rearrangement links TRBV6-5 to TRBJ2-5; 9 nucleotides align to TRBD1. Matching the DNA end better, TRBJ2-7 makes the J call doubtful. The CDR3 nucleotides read TGTGCCAGCAGAACGACTACGGACAGGGGCGAGCAGTACTTC. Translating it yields CASRTTTDRGEQYF.